The clone carrying this TCR beta chain was detected only once. The antigen is undetermined. The data are from a study of a mutant IDH1 vaccine in newly diagnosed glioma. Study background: Eight vaccine injections were given to patients in weeks 1, 3, 5, 7, 11, 15, 19 and 23.

CDR3 size: 13 residues. Per germline, CDR1 MGHRA and CDR2 YSYEKL. Trimming took off 5 bases at V and 5 bases at J, with 12 bases between the two ends. Study-wide results and caveats: Pseudoprogression seemed unrelated to changes in top peripheral T cell clonotypes.

Regarding time point: week 11, during vaccination. Doses of 300 ug of mutant IDH1 20-mer peptide were given with topical imiquimod. Here immunoSEQ multiplex PCR was the method, and the copy in TCRdb shows in-frame clones only, minus some. The table includes about 66,000 clones, less than 85% detected once. This clonotype was obtained from a man aged 25 to 40 with glioma. Sequencing was performed on PBMCs, taken from a glioma patient whose treatment included an IDH1 peptide vaccine. V is TRBV4-1 and J is TRBJ1-1, with a weak D call TRBD1 (5 bases). The CDR3 is CASSVIRGTEAFF. The CDR3 coding sequence is TGCGCCAGCAGCGTTATCCGGGGGACTGAAGCTTTCTTT.